These 18 T cell receptor beta chains were sequenced from one sample in a study of blood T cell repertoires in COVID-19. Sequencing was performed with immunoSEQ multiplex PCR; in TCRdb, only in-frame clones are kept and a portion is missing. The table records about 170,000 clones, approximately 84% of them present only once. Source material: peripheral blood. Receptors were obtained from a woman of 80 years or more with COVID-19, enrolled during active disease.

This clone was recorded a few times. The rearrangement links TRBV5-1 to TRBJ2-7; D remains ambiguous. Trimming removed 1 base at V and 2 bases at J, with 19 bases between. This CDR3 spans 17 amino acids. Germline assignment: CDR1 SGHRS and CDR2 YFSETQ. The CDR3 is CASSLLYRQLDTYEQYF. CDR3 nucleotides: TGCGCCAGCAGCTTGCTATATAGGCAGCTCGACACCTACGAGCAGTACTTC.

This clone was counted a single time. V is TRBV9 and J is TRBJ1-4; the D is unclear. The CDR3 consists of 13 residues. The V gene's germline CDR1 is SGDLS and CDR2 YYNGEE. The V end lost 3 bases, the J end lost 0 bases, and 3 bases lay between the germline ends. CDR3 nucleotides: TGTGCCAGCAGCGCAGCAACTAATGAAAAACTGTTTTTT. This encodes CASSAATNEKLFF.

The gene calls are TRBV25-1 and TRBJ2-3; the D gene is possibly TRBD1 (5 bases). The length of the CDR3 is 15 residues. Looked up from germline, CDR1 is MGHDK and CDR2 is SYGVNS. Trimming stripped 4 bases from V and 0 bases from J, with 11 bases between. CDR3 amino acids: CASSVQGLSTDTQYF. The CDR3 DNA reads TGTGCCAGCAGTGTGCAGGGCCTAAGCACAGATACGCAGTATTTT. Drawing the rest from reference TRBV25-1 and TRBJ2-3, the complete variable domain is EADIYQTPRYLVIGTGKKITLECSQTMGHDKMYWYQQDPGMELHLIHYSYGVNSTEKGDLSSESTVSRIRTEHFPLTLESARPSHTSQYLCASSVQGLSTDTQYFGPGTRLTVL.

The V call is TRBV11-2, the J call TRBJ2-7, with 8 bases fitting TRBD1. This CDR3 contains 16 residues. Germline V gene lookup returns CDR1 SGHAT and CDR2 FQNNGV. V was clipped by 2 bases and J by 3 bases; unmatched bases: 9. CDR3 in amino acids: CASSLTFSGGLYEQYF. CDR3 DNA: TGTGCCAGCAGCTTAACATTCTCAGGGGGCCTCTACGAGCAGTACTTC. Drawing the rest from reference TRBV11-2 and TRBJ2-7, the complete variable domain is EAGVAQSPRYKIIEKRQSVAFWCNPISGHATLYWYQQILGQGPKLLIQFQNNGVVDDSQLPKDRFSAERLKGVDSTLKIQPAKLEDSAVYLCASSLTFSGGLYEQYFGPGTRLTVT.

This clone was seen just once. V usage is TRBV10-2 and J usage is TRBJ2-7; D gene ambiguous. V gave up 2 bases and J gave up 2 bases, with 10 bases separating them. The CDR3 sequence is 14 residues long. Germline CDR1 reads WSHSY; CDR2 reads SAAADI. The CDR3 here is CASSEQWAAYEQYF. The CDR3 DNA is TGCGCCAGCAGTGAGCAGTGGGCAGCCTACGAGCAGTACTTC.

The V call is TRBV10-1, the J call TRBJ2-7; 8 bases fit TRBD1. From germline, CDR1 is WNHNN and CDR2 SYGVQD (reference sequence). With 4 bases clipped from V and 3 bases from J, the junction kept 8 bases outside the gene matches. The CDR3 runs 15 residues. CDR3 sequence reads: CASSGSGGTIYEQYF. In DNA form, the CDR3 reads TGCGCCAGCAGTGGTTCAGGGGGCACGATCTACGAGCAGTACTTC.

The chain links TRBV6-5 to TRBJ1-5; 7 bases are shared with TRBD1. Germline assignment: CDR1 MNHEY and CDR2 SVGAGI. J lost 9 bases, V lost 6 bases, and 11 bases had no gene match. The CDR3 loop spans 14 amino acids. In DNA form, the CDR3 reads TGTGCCAGCAGCGCAAATGACAGGGATCGGCCCCAGCATTTT. Protein sequence: CASSANDRDRPQHF.

The chain has TRBV11-3 and TRBJ2-7, with 9 positions matching TRBD1. Germline V gene data show CDR1 as SGHNT and CDR2 as YENEEA. J gave up 7 bases and V 5 bases, and 18 bases lay outside the gene matches. There are 17 residues in the CDR3. The CDR3 here is CASSPGGNGQGPGEQYF. For the CDR3, the DNA is TGTGCCAGCAGCCCAGGGGGGAACGGACAGGGGCCGGGAGAGCAGTACTTC.

The V gene is TRBV2, the J gene TRBJ1-1; 7 nucleotides line up with TRBD1. V lost 8 bases, J lost 1 base, and 10 bases stayed unmatched. CDR3 length equals 15 residues. From germline, CDR1 is SNHLY and CDR2 FYNNEI. The CDR3 sequence is CASLRDRAWNTEAFF. As DNA, the CDR3 is TGTGCCAGCTTACGAGACAGGGCTTGGAACACTGAAGCTTTCTTT. Full variable domain (rest looked up from reference TRBV2 and TRBJ1-1): EPEVTQTPSHQVTQMGQEVILRCVPISNHLYFYWYRQILGQKVEFLVSFYNNEISEKSEIFDDQFSVERPDGSNFTLKIRSTKLEDSAMYFCASLRDRAWNTEAFFGQGTRLTVV.

The V and J genes are TRBV5-1 and TRBJ2-5, with TRBD2 matching 7 bases. The CDR3 contains 15 residues. The junction had 7 bases not matched to a gene; V was cut back by 0 bases and J by 5 bases. Germline CDR1 SGHRS, CDR2 YFSETQ. Here the CDR3 DNA reads TGCGCCAGCAGCTTGGTGCTAGCGGTTGCGGAGACCCAGTACTTC. This gives the protein CASSLVLAVAETQYF.

The chain has TRBV9 and TRBJ2-1; 10 bases align to TRBD2. This CDR3 has 16 residues. Germline V CDR1 and CDR2: SGDLS, YYNGEE. With V trimmed by 1 base and J by 4 bases, 5 bases remained unmatched. The CDR3 sequence: CASSVQAGGAYNEQFF. CDR3 sequence (DNA): TGTGCCAGCAGCGTACAAGCGGGAGGGGCATACAATGAGCAGTTCTTC.

The CDR3 nucleotides read TGTGCCAGCTCACCACTCGGGACAGCCTACGAGCAGTACTTC. Translating gives CASSPLGTAYEQYF. The chain carries TRBV18 and TRBJ2-7; 7 nucleotides align to TRBD1. Germline V gene data show CDR1 as KGHSH and CDR2 as LQKENI. This CDR3 is 14 amino acids long. Trimming removed 1 base from V and 2 bases from J; junction bases left unmatched: 2.

This clone has only a few counts. V and J are TRBV5-4 and TRBJ1-2, with 8 bases fitting TRBD1. The CDR3 totals 14 residues. Germline V gene lookup returns CDR1 SGHNT and CDR2 YYREEE (reference sequence). Trimming took 5 bases from V and 1 from J; bases not matched to a gene: 4. In nucleotides, the CDR3 is TGTGCCAGCAGACCCGGACAGGGTAACTATGGCTACACCTTC. Amino acids: CASRPGQGNYGYTF.

J is TRBJ2-7 and V is TRBV4-2; TRBD1 is a possible D gene (5 bases). Germline V gene sequence: CDR1 LGHNA, CDR2 YNFKEQ. There are 15 residues in the CDR3. V gave up 1 base and J gave up 2 bases, with 12 bases separating them. CDR3 nucleotide sequence: TGTGCCAGCAGCCAAGTCGGCAGGGTCCCCTACGAGCAGTACTTC. The encoded protein is CASSQVGRVPYEQYF.

The chain recombines TRBV4-2 with TRBJ2-1; TRBD2 matches at 7 bases. This CDR3 region has 15 residues. With V trimmed by 1 base and J by 2 bases, 2 bases remained unmatched. Germline CDR1 is LGHNA and CDR2 is YNFKEQ. The CDR3 DNA follows: TGTGCCAGCAGCCAAGTCGGGGGGACCTACAATGAGCAGTTCTTC. Translated: CASSQVGGTYNEQFF.

This clone appeared a few times. The chain links TRBV30 to TRBJ1-3; D gene ambiguous. Trimming removed 3 bases from V and 0 bases from J, with 9 bases in between. This CDR3 has 14 residues. The germline V gene encodes CDR1 GTSNPN and CDR2 SVGIG (reference sequence). The CDR3 DNA is TGTGCCTGGAGCGAGGGATTCTCTGGAAACACCATATATTTT. Protein: CAWSEGFSGNTIYF.

The chain has TRBV10-2 and TRBJ1-1, with 12 bases fitting TRBD1. The trim removed 6 bases at V and 1 base at J, leaving 6 bases unmatched. This CDR3 spans 16 amino acids. CDR1 WSHSY and CDR2 SAAADI come from the germline V gene. CDR3 protein: CASRGQGARRNTEAFF. DNA of the CDR3: TGCGCCAGCAGGGGACAGGGGGCGCGGAGGAACACTGAAGCTTTCTTT.

This clone has more than one count but fewer than ten. This chain connects TRBV12-3 or TRBV12-4 to TRBJ2-5, with TRBD2 as a possible D gene (6 bases). The CDR3 is 12 amino acids. V gave up 2 bases and J gave up 7 bases, with 8 bases separating them. CDR3 region: CASSLTAGTQYF. CDR3 coding DNA: TGTGCCAGCAGTTTAACAGCGGGGACCCAGTACTTC.